This TCR beta chain originates from a study of T cell changes during pregnancy in multiple sclerosis. V dropped 3 bases and J dropped 0 bases, with 12 bases sitting between them. This CDR3 is built from 16 residues. Germline V gene data show CDR1 as MNHEY and CDR2 as SMNVEV (reference sequence). This clone was seen just once. Method: immunoSEQ multiplex PCR; TCRdb's copy keeps in-frame clones and lacks some. The data contain 35,000 to 45,000 clones, 70% to 90% of them singletons. The rearrangement joins TRBV27 to TRBJ2-1; no clear D. The sample here was CD8+ T cells from peripheral blood mononuclear cells, taken in the first trimester of pregnancy. The sequence was collected from a female donor with multiple sclerosis, enrolled in a pregnancy study. In DNA form, the CDR3 reads TGTGCCAGCAGTTTCCTCCCCCTGAGCTCCTACAATGAGCAGTTCTTC. This sequence encodes CASSFLPLSSYNEQFF.